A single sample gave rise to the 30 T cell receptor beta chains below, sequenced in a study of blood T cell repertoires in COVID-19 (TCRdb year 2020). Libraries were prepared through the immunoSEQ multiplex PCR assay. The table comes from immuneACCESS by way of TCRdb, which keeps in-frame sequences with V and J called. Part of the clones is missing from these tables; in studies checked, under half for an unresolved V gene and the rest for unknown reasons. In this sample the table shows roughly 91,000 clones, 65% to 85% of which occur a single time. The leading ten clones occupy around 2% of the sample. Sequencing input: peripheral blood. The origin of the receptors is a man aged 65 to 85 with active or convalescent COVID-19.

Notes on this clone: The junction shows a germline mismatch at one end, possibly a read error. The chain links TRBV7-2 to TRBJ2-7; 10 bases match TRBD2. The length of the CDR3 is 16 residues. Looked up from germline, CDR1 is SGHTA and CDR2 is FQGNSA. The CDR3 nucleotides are TGTGCCAGCAACTTAGCAGCGGGGGGGCCGACCTACGAGCAGTACTTC. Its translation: CASNLAAGGPTYEQYF.

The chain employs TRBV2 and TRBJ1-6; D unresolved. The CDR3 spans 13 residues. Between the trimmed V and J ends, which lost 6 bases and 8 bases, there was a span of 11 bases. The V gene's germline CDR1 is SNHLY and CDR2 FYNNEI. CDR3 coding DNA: TGTGCCAGCAGAGAGGATACGTATTCACCCCTCCACTTT. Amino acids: CASREDTYSPLHF.

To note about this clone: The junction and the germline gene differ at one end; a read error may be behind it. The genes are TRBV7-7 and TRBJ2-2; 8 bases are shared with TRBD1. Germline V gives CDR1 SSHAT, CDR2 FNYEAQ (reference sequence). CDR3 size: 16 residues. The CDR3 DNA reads TGTGCTAGCAGCTCCCGGACAGGGAAGAACACCGGGGAGCTGTTTTTT. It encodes CASSSRTGKNTGELFF.

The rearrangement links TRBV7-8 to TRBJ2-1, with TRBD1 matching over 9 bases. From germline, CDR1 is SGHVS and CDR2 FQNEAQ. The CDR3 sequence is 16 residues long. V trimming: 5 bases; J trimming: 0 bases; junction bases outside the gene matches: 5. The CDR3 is CASSVGQGSSYNEQFF. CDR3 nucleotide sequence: TGTGCCAGCAGCGTTGGACAGGGGAGCTCCTACAATGAGCAGTTCTTC.

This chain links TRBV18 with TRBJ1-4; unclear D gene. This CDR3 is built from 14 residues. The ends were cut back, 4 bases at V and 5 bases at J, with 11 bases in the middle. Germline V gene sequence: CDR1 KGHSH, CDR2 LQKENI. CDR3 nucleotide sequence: TGTGCCAGCTCACTCCAGAAGAACAATGAAAAACTGTTTTTT. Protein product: CASSLQKNNEKLFF. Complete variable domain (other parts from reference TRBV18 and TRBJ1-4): NAGVMQNPRHLVRRRGQEARLRCSPMKGHSHVYWYRQLPEEGLKFMVYLQKENIIDESGMPKERFSAEFPKEGPSILRIQQVVRGDSAAYFCASSLQKNNEKLFFGSGTQLSVL.

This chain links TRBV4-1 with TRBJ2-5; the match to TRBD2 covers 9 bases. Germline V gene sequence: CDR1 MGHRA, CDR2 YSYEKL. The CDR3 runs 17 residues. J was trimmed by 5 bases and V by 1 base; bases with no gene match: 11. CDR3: CASSQGSGGQKGETQYF. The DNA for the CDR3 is TGCGCCAGCAGCCAAGGTAGCGGGGGTCAGAAGGGGGAGACCCAGTACTTC.

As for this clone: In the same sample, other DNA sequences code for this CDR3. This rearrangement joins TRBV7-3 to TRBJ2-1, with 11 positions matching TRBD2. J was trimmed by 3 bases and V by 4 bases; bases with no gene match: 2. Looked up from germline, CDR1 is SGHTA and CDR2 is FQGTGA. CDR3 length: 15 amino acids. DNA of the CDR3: TGTGCCAGCAGCTCAGGACTAGCGGGCTACAATGAGCAGTTCTTC. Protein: CASSSGLAGYNEQFF.

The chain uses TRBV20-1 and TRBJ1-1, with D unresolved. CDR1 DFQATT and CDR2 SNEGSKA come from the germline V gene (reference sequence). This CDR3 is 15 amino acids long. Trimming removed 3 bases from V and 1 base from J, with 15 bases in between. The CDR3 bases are TGCAGTGCTAGTCACGGAGTGAGAGGGAACACTGAAGCTTTCTTT. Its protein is CSASHGVRGNTEAFF.

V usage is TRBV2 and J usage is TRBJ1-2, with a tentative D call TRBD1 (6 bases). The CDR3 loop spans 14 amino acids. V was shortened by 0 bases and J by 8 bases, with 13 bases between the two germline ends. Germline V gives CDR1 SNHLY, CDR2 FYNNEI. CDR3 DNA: TGTGCCAGCAGTGAAGCGCTTCAGGGGAAGGGCTACACCTTC. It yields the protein CASSEALQGKGYTF.

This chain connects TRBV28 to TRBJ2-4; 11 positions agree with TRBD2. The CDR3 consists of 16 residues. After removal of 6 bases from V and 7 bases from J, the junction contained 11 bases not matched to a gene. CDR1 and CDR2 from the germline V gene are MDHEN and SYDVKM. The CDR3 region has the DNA TGTGCCAGCAGCACCAGGGTCGGGACTAGCGGCAACATTCAGTACTTC. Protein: CASSTRVGTSGNIQYF.

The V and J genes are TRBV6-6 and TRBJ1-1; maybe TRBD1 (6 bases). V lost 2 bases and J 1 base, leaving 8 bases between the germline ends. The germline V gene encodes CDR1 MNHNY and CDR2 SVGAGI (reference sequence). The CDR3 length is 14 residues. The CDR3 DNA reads TGTGCCAGCAGTTACAGGGGGAAGAACACTGAAGCTTTCTTT. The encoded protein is CASSYRGKNTEAFF.

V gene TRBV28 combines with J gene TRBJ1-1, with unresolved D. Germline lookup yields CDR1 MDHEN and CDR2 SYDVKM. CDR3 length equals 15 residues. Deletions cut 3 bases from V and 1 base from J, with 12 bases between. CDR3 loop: CASSLTTLGNTEAFF. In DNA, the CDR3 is TGTGCCAGCAGTTTGACAACTCTTGGGAACACTGAAGCTTTCTTT.

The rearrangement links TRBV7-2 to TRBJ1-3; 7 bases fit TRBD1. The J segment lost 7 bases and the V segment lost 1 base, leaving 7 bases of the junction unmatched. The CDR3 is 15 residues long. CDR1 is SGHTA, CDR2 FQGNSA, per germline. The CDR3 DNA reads TGTGCCAGCAGCTTAGGGCGACAGGGAGGCAACACCATATATTTT. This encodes CASSLGRQGGNTIYF. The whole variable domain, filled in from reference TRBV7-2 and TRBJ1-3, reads GAGVSQSPSNKVTEKGKDVELRCDPISGHTALYWYRQSLGQGLEFLIYFQGNSAPDKSGLPSDRFSAERTGGSVSTLTIQRTQQEDSAVYLCASSLGRQGGNTIYFGEGSWLTVV.

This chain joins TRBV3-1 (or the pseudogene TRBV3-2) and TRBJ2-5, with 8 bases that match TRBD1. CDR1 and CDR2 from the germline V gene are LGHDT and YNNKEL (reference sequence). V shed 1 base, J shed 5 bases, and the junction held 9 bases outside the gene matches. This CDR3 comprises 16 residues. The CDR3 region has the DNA TGTGCCAGCAGCCAAGGGGGAGGACAGGGCTGGGAGACCCAGTACTTC. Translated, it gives CASSQGGGQGWETQYF.

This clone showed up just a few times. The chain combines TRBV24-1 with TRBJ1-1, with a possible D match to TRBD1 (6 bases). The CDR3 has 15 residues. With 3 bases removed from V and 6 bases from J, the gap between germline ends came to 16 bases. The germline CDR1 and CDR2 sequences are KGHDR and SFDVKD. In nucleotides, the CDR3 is TGTGCCACCAGTGATGCCGGGACAAACAAAGCTGAAGCTTTCTTT. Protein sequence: CATSDAGTNKAEAFF.

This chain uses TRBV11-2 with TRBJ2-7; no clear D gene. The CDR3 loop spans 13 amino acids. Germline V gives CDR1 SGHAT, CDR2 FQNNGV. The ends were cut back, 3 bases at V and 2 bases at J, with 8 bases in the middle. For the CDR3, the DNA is TGTGCCAGCAGCTTTCAGGTGGCCTACGAGCAGTACTTC. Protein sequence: CASSFQVAYEQYF.

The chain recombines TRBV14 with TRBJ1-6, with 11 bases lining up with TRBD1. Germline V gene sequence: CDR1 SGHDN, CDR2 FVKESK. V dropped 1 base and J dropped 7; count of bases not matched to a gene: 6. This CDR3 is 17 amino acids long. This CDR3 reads CASSQVGQGVGNSPLHF. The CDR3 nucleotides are TGTGCCAGCAGCCAAGTGGGACAGGGGGTAGGAAATTCACCCCTCCACTTT.

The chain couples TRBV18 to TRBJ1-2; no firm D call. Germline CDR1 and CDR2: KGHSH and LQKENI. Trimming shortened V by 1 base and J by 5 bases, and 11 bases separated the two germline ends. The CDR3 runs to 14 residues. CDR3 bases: TGTGCCAGCTCACCACTGGCGGGGAAATATGGCTACACCTTC. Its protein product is CASSPLAGKYGYTF.

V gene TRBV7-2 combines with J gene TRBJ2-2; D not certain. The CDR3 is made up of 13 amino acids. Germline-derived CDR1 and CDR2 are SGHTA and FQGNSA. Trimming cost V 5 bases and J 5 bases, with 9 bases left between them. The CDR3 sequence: CASSTDGTGELFF. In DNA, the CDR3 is TGTGCCAGCAGCACAGATGGGACCGGGGAGCTGTTTTTT.

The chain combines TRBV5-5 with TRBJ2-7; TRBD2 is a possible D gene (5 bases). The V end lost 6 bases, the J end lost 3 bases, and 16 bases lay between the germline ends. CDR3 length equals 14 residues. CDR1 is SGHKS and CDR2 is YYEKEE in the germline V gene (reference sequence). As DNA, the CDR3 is TGTGCCAGCAATGTCGCCTCGGGAAACTACGAGCAGTACTTC. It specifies CASNVASGNYEQYF.

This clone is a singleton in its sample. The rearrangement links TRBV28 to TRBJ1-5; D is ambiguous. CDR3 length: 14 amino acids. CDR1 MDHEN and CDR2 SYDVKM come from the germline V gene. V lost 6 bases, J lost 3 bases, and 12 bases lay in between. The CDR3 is CASSPGGLNQPQHF. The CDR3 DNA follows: TGTGCCAGCAGCCCCGGCGGCCTCAATCAGCCCCAGCATTTT.

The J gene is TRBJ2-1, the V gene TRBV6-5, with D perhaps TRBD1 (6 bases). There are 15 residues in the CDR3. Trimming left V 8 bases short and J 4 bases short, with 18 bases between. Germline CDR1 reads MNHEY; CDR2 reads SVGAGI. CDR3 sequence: CASAGTPQGYNEQFF. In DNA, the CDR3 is TGTGCCAGCGCTGGGACACCCCAGGGATACAATGAGCAGTTCTTC.

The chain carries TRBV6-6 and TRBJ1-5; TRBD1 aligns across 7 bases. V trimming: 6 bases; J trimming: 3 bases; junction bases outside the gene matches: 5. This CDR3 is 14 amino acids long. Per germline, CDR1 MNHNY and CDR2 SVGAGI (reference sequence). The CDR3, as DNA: TGTGCCAGCAGAGAGACAGGGAACAATCAGCCCCAGCATTTT. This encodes CASRETGNNQPQHF.

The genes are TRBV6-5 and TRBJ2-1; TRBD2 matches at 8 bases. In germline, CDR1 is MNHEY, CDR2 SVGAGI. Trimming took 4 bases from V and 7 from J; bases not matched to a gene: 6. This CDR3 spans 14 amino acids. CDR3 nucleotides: TGTGCCAGCAGTTCCGGGGGGGTAGGGAATGAGCAGTTCTTC. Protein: CASSSGGVGNEQFF.

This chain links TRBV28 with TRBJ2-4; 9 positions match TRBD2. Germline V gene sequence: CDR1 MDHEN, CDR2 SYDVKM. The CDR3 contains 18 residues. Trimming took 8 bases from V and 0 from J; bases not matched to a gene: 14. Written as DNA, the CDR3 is TGTGCCAGCGAGGGGAGTGGCGGGGGGGCCAGAGCCAAAAACATTCAGTACTTC. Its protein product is CASEGSGGGARAKNIQYF. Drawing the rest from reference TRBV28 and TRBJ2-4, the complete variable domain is DVKVTQSSRYLVKRTGEKVFLECVQDMDHENMFWYRQDPGLGLRLIYFSYDVKMKEKGDIPEGYSVSREKKERFSLILESASTNQTSMYLCASEGSGGGARAKNIQYFGAGTRLSVL.

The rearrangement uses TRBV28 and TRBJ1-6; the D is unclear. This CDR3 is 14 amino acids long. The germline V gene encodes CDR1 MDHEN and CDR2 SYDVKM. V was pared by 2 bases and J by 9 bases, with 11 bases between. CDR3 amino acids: CASSLTRDSSPLHF. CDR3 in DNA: TGTGCCAGCAGTTTAACGCGGGATTCTTCACCCCTCCACTTT.

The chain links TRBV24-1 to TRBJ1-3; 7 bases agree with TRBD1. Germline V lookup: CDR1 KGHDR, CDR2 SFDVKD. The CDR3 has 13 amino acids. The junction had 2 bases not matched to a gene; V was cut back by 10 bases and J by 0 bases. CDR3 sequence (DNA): TGTGCCACAAACAGGGGCTCTGGAAACACCATATATTTT. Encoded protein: CATNRGSGNTIYF.

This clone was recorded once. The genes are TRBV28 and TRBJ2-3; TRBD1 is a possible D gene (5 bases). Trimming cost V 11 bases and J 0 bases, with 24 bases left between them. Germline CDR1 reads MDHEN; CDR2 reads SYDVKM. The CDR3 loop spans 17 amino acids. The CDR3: CAGESGQGKSSTDTQYF. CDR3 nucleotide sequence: TGTGCCGGCGAGAGTGGGCAGGGCAAATCTAGCACAGATACGCAGTATTTT. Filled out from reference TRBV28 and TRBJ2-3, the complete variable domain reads DVKVTQSSRYLVKRTGEKVFLECVQDMDHENMFWYRQDPGLGLRLIYFSYDVKMKEKGDIPEGYSVSREKKERFSLILESASTNQTSMYLCAGESGQGKSSTDTQYFGPGTRLTVL.

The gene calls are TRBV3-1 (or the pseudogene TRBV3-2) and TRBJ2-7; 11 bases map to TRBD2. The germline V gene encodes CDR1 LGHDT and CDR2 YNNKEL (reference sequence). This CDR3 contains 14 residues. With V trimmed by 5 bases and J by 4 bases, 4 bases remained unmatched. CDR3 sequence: CASSDSGGAYEQYF. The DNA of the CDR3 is TGTGCCAGCAGCGATAGCGGGGGGGCGTACGAGCAGTACTTC.

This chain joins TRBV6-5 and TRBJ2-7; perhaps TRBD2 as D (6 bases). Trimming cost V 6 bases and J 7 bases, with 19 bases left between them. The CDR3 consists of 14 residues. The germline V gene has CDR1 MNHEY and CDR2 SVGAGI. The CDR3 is CASSDRGRRDEQYF. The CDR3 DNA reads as TGTGCCAGCAGCGACCGGGGCCGGAGGGATGAGCAGTACTTC.